The sequence of this T cell receptor beta chain was determined in a study of OX40 agonist ivuxolimab in advanced cancers. The length of the CDR3 is 18 residues. Germline V gives CDR1 LGHNA, CDR2 YNFKEQ. The V segment lost 1 base and the J segment 7 bases; nucleotides outside the gene matches: 13. Method: immunoSEQ multiplex PCR; TCRdb's copy keeps in-frame clones and lacks some. The sample shows some 66,000 clones, around 86% of them seen only once. The input for sequencing was CD4+ or CD8+ T cells sorted from blood, taken in a trial of the OX40 agonist ivuxolimab. The origin of this receptor is an adult with an advanced solid tumor such as melanoma, head and neck, liver or kidney cancer. The chain uses TRBV4-2 and TRBJ1-2; 12 bases are a match to TRBD1. CDR3 region: CASSQGTGQGAQSPGYTF. DNA for the CDR3: TGTGCCAGCAGCCAAGGTACGGGACAGGGGGCGCAATCCCCTGGCTACACCTTC.